These 32 T cell receptor beta chains were sequenced from one sample in a study of shared clonotypes between healthy human individuals. Assay used: immunoSEQ multiplex PCR; TCRdb lists only in-frame clones, some missing. Found here are about 1.5 million clones, 95% to 99% of them singletons; the top ten hold roughly 0.42%. Material: naive CD4+ T cells sorted from blood. This sample's subset: CD45RA+ positively selected. The receptors stem from a man in his thirties or forties in good health.

V gene TRBV29-1 combines with J gene TRBJ2-3, with unresolved D. V was shortened by 4 bases and J by 2 bases, with 7 bases between the two germline ends. Germline V gives CDR1 SQVTM, CDR2 ANQGSEA. The CDR3 totals 12 residues. The CDR3 sequence: CSVAGLTDTQYF. The CDR3 DNA sequence: TGCAGCGTTGCAGGCCTCACAGATACGCAGTATTTT.

This clone is a singleton in its sample. Other nucleotide sequences from this sample produce the same CDR3. The V and J genes are TRBV27 and TRBJ2-2, with no clear D. Trimming shortened V by 3 bases and J by 6 bases, and 5 bases separated the two germline ends. The CDR3 loop spans 12 amino acids. Per the germline V gene, CDR1 is MNHEY and CDR2 is SMNVEV (reference sequence). The CDR3 loop reads CASSLIPGELFF. For the CDR3, the DNA is TGTGCCAGCAGTTTGATCCCCGGGGAGCTGTTTTTT.

The CDR3 protein is CASIGRANSGANVLTF. CDR3 DNA: TGTGCCAGCATCGGACGGGCGAACTCTGGGGCCAACGTCCTGACTTTC. The gene calls are TRBV2 and TRBJ2-6, with unresolved D. The CDR3 contains 16 residues. Trimming removed 7 bases at V and 0 bases at J, with 13 bases between. Germline V gene data show CDR1 as SNHLY and CDR2 as FYNNEI.

The V call is TRBV5-4, the J call TRBJ2-2; unclear D gene. The CDR3 totals 12 residues. V was cut by 8 bases and J by 6 bases, with 11 bases left in between. Germline values: CDR1 SGHNT, CDR2 YYREEE (reference sequence). CDR3 in amino acids: CASEAYPGELFF. In nucleotides, the CDR3 is TGTGCCAGTGAAGCTTACCCCGGGGAGCTGTTTTTT.

The sample holds one count of this clone. This chain connects TRBV28 to TRBJ2-1; TRBD1 matches at 7 bases. This CDR3 contains 14 residues. The V segment lost 8 bases and the J segment 5 bases; nucleotides outside the gene matches: 9. Germline loops: CDR1 MDHEN, CDR2 SYDVKM. CDR3 bases: TGTGCCAGCGATTCGCAGGGGGTGAACAATGAGCAGTTCTTC. Amino acid sequence: CASDSQGVNNEQFF.

The table lists this clone with a count of one. The V and J genes are TRBV19 and TRBJ2-7; the D call may be TRBD1 or TRBD2 (8 bases each). The ends were cut back, 8 bases at V and 3 bases at J, with 23 bases in the middle. Germline CDR1 LNHDA, CDR2 SQIVND (reference sequence). The CDR3 covers 16 residues. The CDR3 spells CASDQRGTGTFYEQYF. The DNA for the CDR3 is TGTGCCAGTGACCAGCGGGGGACAGGCACCTTCTACGAGCAGTACTTC.

The chain couples TRBV7-6 to TRBJ1-1, with 8 nucleotides matching TRBD1. CDR1 and CDR2 from the germline V gene are SGHVS and FNYEAQ. The CDR3 is made up of 15 amino acids. Germline trimming cut 5 bases from V and 0 bases from J; bases unmatched to any gene: 5. This CDR3 reads CASSTRQGMNTEAFF. Written as DNA, the CDR3 is TGTGCCAGCAGCACCCGACAGGGGATGAACACTGAAGCTTTCTTT. The complete variable domain, with remaining parts taken from reference TRBV7-6 and TRBJ1-1, reads GAGVSQSPRYKVTKRGQDVALRCDPISGHVSLYWYRQALGQGPEFLTYFNYEAQQDKSGLPNDRFSAERPEGSISTLTIQRTEQRDSAMYRCASSTRQGMNTEAFFGQGTRLTVV.

This chain uses TRBV10-1 with TRBJ2-1; D is uncertain. The CDR3 runs 17 residues. In germline, CDR1 is WNHNN, CDR2 SYGVQD (reference sequence). Deletions cut 3 bases from V and 3 bases from J, with 18 bases between. The CDR3: CASSDSGWGQGYNEQFF. The CDR3 nucleotides read TGCGCCAGCAGTGACTCAGGCTGGGGTCAAGGCTACAATGAGCAGTTCTTC.

The chain links TRBV5-4 to TRBJ2-5; 7 bases are shared with TRBD1. Germline lookup yields CDR1 SGHNT and CDR2 YYREEE (reference sequence). V lost 4 bases, J lost 2 bases, and 11 bases stayed unmatched. The CDR3 totals 16 residues. CDR3 sequence: CASSLEGAGVQETQYF. CDR3 bases: TGTGCCAGCAGCCTTGAGGGGGCAGGGGTACAAGAGACCCAGTACTTC.

V is TRBV5-1 and J is TRBJ2-5, with D tentatively TRBD1 (6 bases). The V gene's germline CDR1 is SGHRS and CDR2 YFSETQ. Trimming pared 2 bases from V and 1 base from J, leaving 9 bases between. The CDR3 is 14 amino acids. For the CDR3, the DNA is TGCGCCAGCAGCTTCCAGGGGTCCCAAGAGACCCAGTACTTC. It yields the protein CASSFQGSQETQYF.

This rearrangement joins TRBV7-2 to TRBJ2-7; possibly TRBD2 for D (6 bases). The CDR3 consists of 13 residues. Germline CDR1 SGHTA, CDR2 FQGNSA. V dropped 5 bases and J dropped 3 bases, with 11 bases sitting between them. The CDR3 DNA reads TGTGCCAGCAGCACGACTAGTTTCTACGAGCAGTACTTC. Translating it yields CASSTTSFYEQYF.

This chain joins TRBV19 and TRBJ2-3, with D possibly TRBD2 on 6 matching bases. From germline, CDR1 is LNHDA and CDR2 SQIVND (reference sequence). The V gene lost 2 bases and the J gene lost 1 base, with 10 bases spanning the gap. This CDR3 is built from 15 residues. The CDR3 region has the DNA TGTGCCAGTAGTATAACTAGCAGAGGCACAGATACGCAGTATTTT. It yields the protein CASSITSRGTDTQYF.

This clone was seen just once. V usage is TRBV28 and J usage is TRBJ2-7, with D possibly being TRBD1 (6 bases). Germline loops: CDR1 MDHEN, CDR2 SYDVKM. Trimming stripped 4 bases from V and 2 bases from J, with 15 bases between. The CDR3 loop spans 15 amino acids. In DNA, the CDR3 is TGTGCCAGCAGTTCCAGGGGAGTACCTCCCTACGAGCAGTACTTC. This codes for CASSSRGVPPYEQYF.

This chain uses TRBV4-3 with TRBJ1-3; TRBD1 matches at 10 bases. The CDR3 is 16 residues long. Germline V CDR1 and CDR2: LGHNA, YSLEER. The ends lost 2 bases at V and 2 bases at J; junction bases unmatched: 3. CDR3 sequence (DNA): TGCGCCAGCAGCCAAAGGGACAGGGGTACTGGAAACACCATATATTTT. Translation gives CASSQRDRGTGNTIYF.

This clone showed up just once. This chain links TRBV29-1 with TRBJ2-7; 8 bases line up with TRBD1. This CDR3 has 12 residues. V shed 1 base, J shed 7 bases, and the junction held 3 bases outside the gene matches. CDR1 is SQVTM and CDR2 is ANQGSEA in the germline V gene. The CDR3 DNA is TGCAGCGTTGAAGGGACAGGGAGGGAGCAGTACTTC. Translation gives CSVEGTGREQYF.

The chain couples TRBV5-4 to TRBJ1-2; D gene ambiguous. The CDR3 contains 12 residues. Trimming pared 3 bases from V and 2 bases from J, leaving 5 bases between. CDR1 and CDR2 (germline): SGHNT, YYREEE (reference sequence). CDR3 sequence: CASSSENYGYTF. The CDR3 coding sequence is TGTGCCAGCAGCTCAGAGAACTATGGCTACACCTTC. Variable domain in full (rest from reference TRBV5-4 and TRBJ1-2): ETGVTQSPTHLIKTRGQQVTLRCSSQSGHNTVSWYQQALGQGPQFIFQYYREEENGRGNFPPRFSGLQFPNYSSELNVNALELDDSALYLCASSSENYGYTFGSGTRLTVV.

V and J are TRBV2 and TRBJ1-5, with TRBD1 matching over 7 bases. CDR3 length equals 14 residues. V shed 7 bases, J shed 1 base, and the junction held 4 bases outside the gene matches. CDR1 SNHLY and CDR2 FYNNEI come from the germline V gene. The CDR3 spells CASKGTVSNQPQHF. The CDR3 DNA reads as TGTGCCAGCAAAGGGACAGTAAGCAATCAGCCCCAGCATTTT.

The rearrangement joins TRBV11-2 to TRBJ2-7, with D perhaps matching TRBD2 (5 bases). CDR1 is SGHAT and CDR2 is FQNNGV in the germline V gene. Between the trimmed V and J ends, which lost 6 bases and 2 bases, there was a span of 14 bases. The length of the CDR3 is 14 residues. In DNA form, the CDR3 reads TGTGCCAGCAGGCTAGCCTCGAGGCCCTACGAGCAGTACTTC. Translating gives CASRLASRPYEQYF.

This clone appeared once. This CDR3 is CASSWGSSSSYNEQFF. As DNA, the CDR3 is TGTGCCAGCAGCTGGGGCTCTTCGAGCTCCTACAATGAGCAGTTCTTC. The chain couples TRBV5-5 to TRBJ2-1; maybe TRBD1 (5 bases). This CDR3 comprises 16 residues. Germline assignment: CDR1 SGHKS and CDR2 YYEKEE (reference sequence). Trimming took 3 bases from V and 0 from J, leaving 13 bases between them.

On this clone: This sample includes further DNA sequences coding for the same CDR3. The V and J genes are TRBV28 and TRBJ2-7; no clear D. CDR1 MDHEN and CDR2 SYDVKM come from the germline V gene. V was clipped by 2 bases and J by 0 bases, with 2 bases between them. This CDR3 has 12 residues. The CDR3 DNA reads TGTGCCAGCAGTTTAAACTCCTACGAGCAGTACTTC. Its translation: CASSLNSYEQYF.

V is TRBV5-4 and J is TRBJ2-1, with D uncertain. The CDR3 covers 13 residues. Germline V gene data show CDR1 as SGHNT and CDR2 as YYREEE (reference sequence). The V end lost 5 bases, the J end lost 8 bases, and 14 bases lay between the germline ends. CDR3 in amino acids: CASRYKDTHEQFF. Here the CDR3 DNA reads TGTGCCAGCAGGTATAAAGACACCCATGAGCAGTTCTTC.

CDR3 sequence reads: CASSVVGLFTDTQYF. In nucleotides, the CDR3 is TGTGCCAGCAGCGTAGTAGGTCTCTTCACAGATACGCAGTATTTT. The gene calls are TRBV9 and TRBJ2-3; D is undetermined. This CDR3 is built from 15 residues. V was trimmed by 0 bases and J by 2 bases, leaving 10 bases between them. Germline assignment: CDR1 SGDLS and CDR2 YYNGEE.

The rearrangement joins TRBV10-3 to TRBJ2-1; tentative D call: TRBD2 (6 bases). CDR3 length: 10 amino acids. Germline lookup yields CDR1 ENHRY and CDR2 SYGVKD. V shed 9 bases and J shed 8 bases, with 8 bases lying between them. CDR3 in amino acids: CAIPSDEQFF. The DNA for the CDR3 is TGTGCCATACCTAGCGATGAGCAGTTCTTC.

The rearrangement uses TRBV5-4 and TRBJ2-1; TRBD2 matches at 12 bases. After removal of 6 bases from V and 8 bases from J, the junction contained 9 bases not matched to a gene. Germline CDR1 is SGHNT and CDR2 is YYREEE (reference sequence). This CDR3 spans 15 amino acids. The CDR3 DNA follows: TGTGCCAGCATTCCGACTAGCGGGAGTCGGGATGAGCAGTTCTTC. Amino acid sequence: CASIPTSGSRDEQFF.

The chain uses TRBV5-8 and TRBJ1-1, with TRBD1 matching 10 bases. The CDR3 sequence is 15 residues long. Unmatched junction bases numbered 8, after V lost 3 bases and J lost 6 bases. Per germline, CDR1 SGHTS and CDR2 YDEGEE. The CDR3 loop is CASSSDRGIFAEAFF. In DNA form, the CDR3 reads TGTGCCAGCAGCTCGGACAGGGGGATATTCGCTGAAGCTTTCTTT.

The chain links TRBV18 to TRBJ1-2; D unclear. The CDR3 has 14 residues. Trimming removed 3 bases at V and 7 bases at J, with 15 bases between. CDR1 and CDR2 from the germline V gene are KGHSH and LQKENI. The CDR3 DNA sequence: TGTGCCAGCTCACCGAGCCAACAGCTCGGTGGCTACACCTTC. Its protein product is CASSPSQQLGGYTF.

The V gene is TRBV5-1, the J gene TRBJ2-6; the match to TRBD1 covers 8 bases. V was clipped by 0 bases and J by 8 bases; unmatched bases: 4. This CDR3 contains 15 residues. Germline-derived CDR1 and CDR2 are SGHRS and YFSETQ. CDR3 DNA: TGCGCCAGCAGCTTGGTACAGGGGGTAACCAACGTCCTGACTTTC. Translating it yields CASSLVQGVTNVLTF.

J is TRBJ2-1 and V is TRBV5-6; 9 nucleotides align to TRBD1. With 4 bases clipped from V and 6 bases from J, the junction kept 2 bases outside the gene matches. The CDR3 is made up of 13 amino acids. CDR1 and CDR2 from the germline V gene are SGHDT and YYEEEE. The CDR3 sequence: CASSRTGANEQFF. DNA for the CDR3: TGTGCCAGCAGCCGGACAGGGGCCAATGAGCAGTTCTTC.

This chain uses TRBV27 with TRBJ1-5; 8 bases line up with TRBD1. Trimming took 3 bases from V and 4 from J; bases not matched to a gene: 2. The CDR3 extends over 14 amino acids. Germline CDR1 reads MNHEY; CDR2 reads SMNVEV (reference sequence). The CDR3 protein is CASSFQGANQPQHF. CDR3 nucleotide sequence: TGTGCCAGCAGTTTCCAGGGGGCGAATCAGCCCCAGCATTTT.

The chain carries TRBV6-5 and TRBJ2-3, with unresolved D. V gave up 2 bases and J gave up 3 bases, with 9 bases separating them. CDR3 size: 14 residues. Germline V CDR1 and CDR2: MNHEY, SVGAGI. Here the CDR3 reads CASSYGARTDTQYF. CDR3 sequence (DNA): TGTGCCAGCAGTTACGGCGCACGAACAGATACGCAGTATTTT.

The CDR3 is CASSLRGTGGIDNEQFF. CDR3 DNA sequence: TGTGCCAGCAGCTTACGAGGGACAGGGGGTATTGACAATGAGCAGTTCTTC. The rearrangement joins TRBV7-9 to TRBJ2-1; TRBD1 matches 11 bases. Germline-derived CDR1 and CDR2 are SEHNR and FQNEAQ (reference sequence). Trimming cost V 2 bases and J 5 bases; bases outside gene matches: 8. This CDR3 contains 17 residues. The full variable domain, rest sourced from reference TRBV7-9 and TRBJ2-1, is DTGVSQNPRHKITKRGQNVTFRCDPISEHNRLYWYRQTLGQGPEFLTYFQNEAQLEKSRLLSDRFSAERPKGSFSTLEIQRTEQGDSAMYLCASSLRGTGGIDNEQFFGPGTRLTVL.

The chain employs TRBV28 and TRBJ2-2, with a tentative D call TRBD1 (5 bases). Germline CDR1 MDHEN, CDR2 SYDVKM. This CDR3 has 11 amino acids. Trimming took off 8 bases at V and 6 bases at J, with 7 bases between the two ends. The CDR3 nucleotides are TGTGCCAGCCAGGGTGCCGGGGAGCTGTTTTTT. Protein sequence: CASQGAGELFF.